The rows below give T cell receptor beta chains drawn from one sample of a study of blood T cell repertoires in COVID-19. Measured with immunoSEQ multiplex PCR; TCRdb has only the in-frame clones, and not every one. The repertoire consists of approximately 440,000 clones, with roughly 91% occurring once and the leading ten covering 0.6%. Sequences were obtained from PBMCs or T cells enriched from blood (not recorded which). These receptors came from a man between 18 and 29 years old who had recovered from COVID-19. Both conserved end residues are part of each CDR3. The order of the fields is V gene, clone size, D gene, J gene, CDR3 protein, CDR3 DNA. A D gene is named only where the DNA matches it firmly. The size entry is marked missing in some rows and otherwise reads once, few, many or a size class.

>TRBV7-6|once|.|TRBJ2-7
CASSLGGGAYEQYF
TGTGCCAGCAGCTTAGGAGGGGGTGCCTACGAGCAGTACTTC
>TRBV7-2|.|.|TRBJ1-1
CASSFDRYNTEAFF
TGTGCCAGCAGCTTTGACAGATACAACACTGAAGCTTTCTTT
>TRBV30|.|TRBD1|TRBJ1-1
CACTSGTAHTEAFF
TGTGCCTGCACTAGCGGGACAGCCCACACTGAAGCTTTCTTT
>TRBV11-2|.|TRBD2|TRBJ2-5
CASTQREGEETQYF
TGTGCCAGCACCCAGCGGGAGGGAGAAGAGACCCAGTACTTC
>TRBV6-5|.|TRBD2|TRBJ2-1
CASRQTSVRSEQFF
TGTGCCAGCAGACAGACTAGCGTACGTAGTGAGCAGTTCTTC
>TRBV5-6|.|.|TRBJ1-1
CASSLSGRNTEAFF
TGTGCCAGCAGCTTATCAGGGCGAAACACTGAAGCTTTCTTT
>TRBV19|.|.|TRBJ2-1
CASTHPQGGEQFF
TGTGCCAGTACGCACCCGCAAGGCGGTGAGCAGTTCTTC
>TRBV7-3|.|TRBD1|TRBJ1-6
CASSVRDSRFNSPLHF
TGTGCCAGCAGCGTAAGGGACAGTCGATTTAATTCACCCCTCCACTTT
>TRBV6-6|.|TRBD2|TRBJ2-1
CASSRRPGLAGLSSYNEQFF
TGTGCCAGCAGTCGGAGACCGGGACTAGCGGGCCTTAGCTCCTACAATGAGCAGTTCTTC
>TRBV4-1|.|TRBD1|TRBJ1-3
CASSLRQGVENTIYF
TGCGCCAGCAGCCTAAGACAGGGGGTGGAAAACACCATATATTTT
>TRBV4-1|.|TRBD1|TRBJ1-1
CASSPRTGEGEAFF
TGCGCCAGCAGCCCGAGGACAGGGGAAGGTGAAGCTTTCTTT
>TRBV2|.|.|TRBJ1-3
CASSGLARGGNTIYF
TGTGCCAGCAGTGGTCTGGCTCGAGGGGGAAACACCATATATTTT
>TRBV10-3|once|.|TRBJ1-5
CASRERANQPQHF
TGTGCCAGCCGGGAGAGGGCTAATCAGCCCCAGCATTTT
>TRBV28|.|.|TRBJ2-7
CASSLSRQWPTYEQYF
TGTGCCAGCAGTTTATCCCGACAGTGGCCTACCTACGAGCAGTACTTC
>TRBV7-9|.|.|TRBJ1-2
CASSSGRYGYTF
TGTGCCAGCAGCTCTGGCCGCTATGGCTACACCTTC
>TRBV7-3|.|.|TRBJ1-1
CASSLTQLTEAFF
TGTGCCAGCAGCTTAACGCAGTTGACTGAAGCTTTCTTT
>TRBV29-1|.|.|TRBJ2-1
CSVQGLGYNEQFF
TGCAGCGTACAGGGTTTGGGCTACAATGAGCAGTTCTTC
>TRBV3-1/TRBV3-2|few|.|TRBJ2-7
CASSQRDYEQYF
TGTGCCAGCAGCCAACGGGACTACGAGCAGTACTTC
>TRBV7-8|.|.|TRBJ1-6
CASSLSAGTNFPGSPLHF
TGTGCCAGCAGCTTATCGGCCGGGACAAACTTTCCCGGTTCACCCCTCCACTTT
>TRBV19|.|TRBD1|TRBJ2-4
CARPGQGTVVDIQYF
TGTGCCCGTCCGGGACAGGGGACGGTTGTGGACATTCAGTACTTC
>TRBV11-3|.|.|TRBJ1-3
CASSEGGKRNTIYF
TGTGCCAGCAGCGAGGGGGGGAAAAGAAACACCATATATTTT
>TRBV28|.|.|TRBJ1-2
CASIGQPIYGYTF
TGTGCCAGCATCGGACAGCCGATCTATGGCTACACCTTC
>TRBV7-9|few|.|TRBJ1-2
CASSPGISGDFGYTF
TGTGCCAGCAGCCCCGGAATCTCCGGGGACTTCGGCTACACCTTC
>TRBV4-2|.|TRBD1|TRBJ2-1
CASSYGTGGLEQFF
TGTGCCAGCAGTTATGGGACAGGGGGCCTTGAGCAGTTCTTC
>TRBV25-1|.|.|TRBJ2-6
CASSGFTGTGANVLTF
TGTGCCAGCAGTGGGTTCACAGGGACTGGGGCCAACGTCCTGACTTTC
>TRBV11-2|.|TRBD1|TRBJ2-1
CASTSQNRGSYNEQFF
TGTGCCAGCACCTCCCAGAACAGGGGCTCCTACAATGAGCAGTTCTTC
>TRBV10-3|.|TRBD2|TRBJ2-5
CANGLAGYQETQYF
TGTGCCAATGGACTAGCGGGATACCAAGAGACCCAGTACTTC
>TRBV5-1|.|.|TRBJ2-3
CASRAEGWTDTQYF
TGCGCCAGCCGAGCAGAGGGATGGACAGATACGCAGTATTTT
>TRBV9|.|.|TRBJ2-2
CASSAHQGFTGELFF
TGTGCCAGCAGCGCTCACCAGGGTTTCACCGGGGAGCTGTTTTTT
>TRBV5-1|.|.|TRBJ2-7
CASSLQEVGVVGQYF
TGCGCCAGCAGCCTCCAAGAGGTAGGGGTCGTCGGGCAGTACTTC
>TRBV5-6|.|.|TRBJ1-1
CASSQTEAGTEAFF
TGTGCCAGCAGTCAGACCGAGGCGGGGACTGAAGCTTTCTTT
>TRBV9|.|TRBD2|TRBJ2-5
CASSVGGSDAETQYF
TGTGCCAGCAGCGTAGGCGGGAGCGATGCAGAGACCCAGTACTTC
>TRBV3-1/TRBV3-2|.|.|TRBJ1-2
CASSQTGGGYTF
TGTGCCAGCAGCCAAACTGGGGGCGGCTACACCTTC
>TRBV7-8|.|TRBD2|TRBJ2-1
CASSHETSGGIEQFF
TGTGCCAGCAGCCATGAGACTAGCGGGGGGATTGAGCAGTTCTTC
>TRBV11-2|.|TRBD1|TRBJ2-5
CASSLGYRGVLETQYF
TGTGCCAGCAGCTTAGGGTACAGGGGTGTGCTGGAGACCCAGTACTTC
>TRBV2|.|TRBD1|TRBJ2-7
CASSVQDRVVYEQYF
TGTGCCAGCAGTGTGCAGGACAGGGTCGTTTACGAGCAGTACTTC
>TRBV29-1|once|.|TRBJ1-2
CSVPAGEGYGYTF
TGCAGCGTCCCGGCAGGGGAGGGCTATGGCTACACCTTC
>TRBV25-1|.|.|TRBJ2-5
CASSDFGGETQYF
TGTGCCAGCAGTGATTTCGGGGGAGAGACCCAGTACTTC
>TRBV21-1|many|.|TRBJ1-5
CASSRSRRPQHF
TGTGCCAGCAGCAGGAGCCGGAGGCCCCAGCATTTT
>TRBV27|.|.|TRBJ1-1
CASSLRGRYTEAFF
TGTGCCAGCAGTTTACGGGGTAGGTACACTGAAGCTTTCTTT
>TRBV2|.|TRBD2|TRBJ2-3
CASSGSYGGAIDTQYF
TGTGCCAGCAGTGGCAGTTACGGGGGGGCTATAGATACGCAGTATTTT
>TRBV15|.|.|TRBJ2-1
CATSRGEKGRWHNEQFF
TGTGCCACCAGCAGAGGGGAGAAGGGTAGATGGCACAATGAGCAGTTCTTC
>TRBV11-2|.|.|TRBJ2-2
CASSLDRGSGELFF
TGTGCCAGCAGCTTAGATCGGGGATCCGGGGAGCTGTTTTTT
>TRBV6-5|once|TRBD1|TRBJ1-5
CASSQPTGQEQPQHF
TGTGCCAGCAGTCAGCCGACAGGGCAGGAACAGCCCCAGCATTTT
>TRBV18|.|TRBD1|TRBJ2-2
CASSSKHPGQGSPGELFF
TGTGCCAGCTCATCGAAGCATCCGGGACAGGGGTCCCCCGGGGAGCTGTTTTTT
>TRBV28|.|TRBD2|TRBJ2-7
CASSGTSGLLEQYF
TGTGCCAGCAGTGGGACTAGCGGACTTCTCGAGCAGTACTTC
>TRBV30|.|TRBD1|TRBJ1-2
CAWGQTGTSYGYTF
TGTGCCTGGGGCCAGACAGGGACGTCTTATGGCTACACCTTC
>TRBV3-1/TRBV3-2|.|.|TRBJ2-7
CASSQASEQYF
TGTGCCAGCAGCCAAGCTTCCGAGCAGTACTTC
>TRBV19|.|.|TRBJ2-3
CASSIAAFTGDTQYF
TGTGCCAGTAGTATCGCTGCTTTCACGGGGGATACGCAGTATTTT
>TRBV5-1|.|TRBD1|TRBJ2-6
CASSLTGTGGIFGANVLTF
TGCGCCAGCAGCTTGACCGGGACAGGGGGAATATTTGGGGCCAACGTCCTGACTTTC
>TRBV5-4|.|.|TRBJ2-2
CASSSKLQVNTGELFF
TGTGCCAGCAGCTCAAAATTACAGGTTAACACCGGGGAGCTGTTTTTT
>TRBV27|.|TRBD1|TRBJ2-7
CASSLGTDPLGQYF
TGTGCCAGCAGTTTGGGGACAGACCCTTTGGGGCAGTACTTC
>TRBV19|.|.|TRBJ1-6
CASSIAGATPNSPLHF
TGTGCCAGTAGTATAGCTGGAGCAACCCCGAATTCACCCCTCCACTTT
>TRBV6-5|once|.|TRBJ2-7
CASSYGRGKPYEQYF
TGTGCCAGCAGTTACGGCCGCGGAAAGCCCTACGAGCAGTACTTC
>TRBV7-3|.|TRBD1|TRBJ1-1
CASRRTGGRNTEAFF
TGTGCCAGCAGGCGGACAGGGGGCAGGAACACTGAAGCTTTCTTT
>TRBV11-2|once|.|TRBJ2-7
CASTLSVLEQYF
TGTGCCAGCACCCTTTCCGTACTCGAGCAGTACTTC
>TRBV19|few|TRBD1|TRBJ1-3
CASKIRDSYSGNTIYF
TGTGCCAGTAAGATCCGGGACAGCTACTCTGGAAACACCATATATTTT
>TRBV5-5|once|.|TRBJ1-6
CASSTSTGLRSGSYNSPLHF
TGTGCCAGCAGCACGTCAACAGGGCTTAGATCCGGCTCCTATAATTCACCCCTCCACTTT
>TRBV4-1|few|.|TRBJ2-3
CASSQRVGTSTDTQYF
TGCGCCAGCAGCCAAAGGGTTGGGACTAGCACAGATACGCAGTATTTT
>TRBV6-6|.|.|TRBJ1-2
CASSYAVELRRGYTF
TGTGCCAGCAGTTACGCAGTAGAGCTGCGGCGGGGCTACACCTTC